Given below is one T cell receptor (beta chain) in context. Its specificity is not known. V gave up 3 bases and J gave up 5 bases, with 14 bases separating them. From germline, CDR1 is SEHNR and CDR2 FQNEAQ (reference sequence). This CDR3 region has 14 residues. This sample was included in a study of Ad26.COV2.S vaccination and SARS-CoV-2 variants. On the study more broadly: In the study, Ad26.COV2.S was injected intramuscularly once, or twice 56 days apart. Study-wide results and caveats: Possible underestimation of total T cell responses by the TCR breadth and depth analyses was noted.

The assay was immunoSEQ multiplex PCR, and TCRdb's table has in-frame clones only and misses some. The sample lists about 350,000 clones, 70% to 90% occurring once. As to treatment: around 19 received Ad26.COV2.S at low or high dose, single or two shots; about 5 received placebo; per-sample allocation not given. Sample collection was performed on day 63 after the first vaccine or placebo injection. The sequence was collected from a person between 18 and 59 years old who received the Ad26.COV2.S COVID-19 vaccine or a placebo. Specimen: peripheral blood, collected in a trial of Ad26.COV2.S vaccine versus placebo. The chain couples TRBV7-9 to TRBJ2-7, with D perhaps TRBD1 (5 bases). The CDR3 loop is CASSFRDSLHEQYF. DNA of the CDR3: TGTGCCAGCAGCTTCCGAGACAGCCTCCACGAGCAGTACTTC.